This TCR beta chain is from a study of shared clonotypes between healthy human individuals. Whole-study findings and limits: Approximately 5% of naive CD4 clonotypes were shared across a handful of donors. Larger richness was generally estimated for naive than memory subsets.

At a deep level, the assay was run. Sequenced by immunoSEQ multiplex PCR; TCRdb stores in-frame clones only, minus some. Here the sample spans 1,400,000 or so clones, approximately 98.5% being singletons. For this clone: The antigen is undetermined.

The V gene lost 3 bases and the J gene lost 9 bases, with 15 bases spanning the gap. Germline loops: CDR1 LNHDA, CDR2 SQIVND (reference sequence). The CDR3 length is 14 residues. From CD4+ cells came CD45RA+ naive and CD45RA-negative memory subsets. This clonotype originated in a man aged 25-45 years in good health. The chain has TRBV19 and TRBJ2-1; a possible D gene is TRBD2 (5 bases). The sequencing input was naive CD4+ T cells sorted from blood. Subset here: CD45RA+ positively selected. CDR3 in amino acids: CASSMRRAVREQFF. CDR3 DNA: TGTGCCAGTAGTATGAGGCGGGCGGTTCGTGAGCAGTTCTTC.